Listed below are T cell receptor beta chains from one sample, sequenced in a study of Ad26.COV2.S vaccination and SARS-CoV-2 variants. Generated by immunoSEQ multiplex PCR, the TCRdb table keeps only in-frame clones and is missing some. In the table there are about 250,000 clones, around nine tenths of which are singletons. Sequencing used peripheral blood, obtained in a trial of Ad26.COV2.S vaccine versus placebo. The receptors were sampled from a person aged 18-60 years who received the Ad26.COV2.S COVID-19 vaccine or a placebo. Both conserved end residues are part of each CDR3. The D gene is left open where the match is weak. Some rows have no size entry. The others give once, few or many, or a class for an expanded clone.

J gene | V gene | clone size | D gene | CDR3 protein | CDR3 DNA
TRBJ1-2 | TRBV5-6 | few | TRBD1 | CASSRYTGTGGDGYGYTF | TGTGCCAGCAGCCGATACACCGGGACAGGGGGCGATGGGTATGGCTACACCTTC
TRBJ2-1 | TRBV7-9 | . | TRBD2 | CASSGVAGSSYNEQFF | TGTGCCAGCAGCGGGGTAGCGGGGTCCTCCTACAATGAGCAGTTCTTC
TRBJ2-6 | TRBV11-3 | . | . | CASSSGSSGANVLTF | TGTGCCAGCAGCTCCGGGAGCTCTGGGGCCAACGTCCTGACTTTC
TRBJ2-3 | TRBV4-1 | . | . | CASSQSMRSTDTQYF | TGCGCCAGCAGCCAATCGATGCGGAGCACAGATACGCAGTATTTT
TRBJ2-2 | TRBV18 | . | TRBD2 | CASSRTSGSGTGELFF | TGTGCCAGCTCCCGGACTAGCGGGAGCGGCACCGGGGAGCTGTTTTTT
TRBJ1-2 | TRBV6-5 | . | . | CASSYGGAYGYTF | TGTGCCAGCAGTTACGGAGGGGCCTATGGCTACACCTTC
TRBJ1-2 | TRBV7-2 | . | . | CASTPGGINLYGYTF | TGTGCCAGCACCCCGGGGGGGATAAACCTCTATGGCTACACCTTC
TRBJ2-3 | TRBV7-2 | . | TRBD2 | CASSYTSGSTDTQYF | TGTGCCAGCAGCTATACTAGCGGTAGCACAGATACGCAGTATTTT
TRBJ1-1 | TRBV5-4 | . | TRBD1 | CASSFGQGARNTEAFF | TGTGCCAGCAGCTTTGGACAGGGGGCGCGTAACACTGAAGCTTTCTTT
TRBJ2-2 | TRBV5-8 | . | . | CASSLFYGELFF | TGTGCCAGCAGCTTGTTTTACGGGGAGCTGTTTTTT
TRBJ2-3 | TRBV11-2 | . | . | CASSFWGGAAGTDTQYF | TGTGCCAGCAGCTTTTGGGGTGGGGCGGCCGGCACAGATACGCAGTATTTT
TRBJ1-1 | TRBV6-5 | . | . | CASSTDNGNTEAFF | TGTGCCAGCAGTACCGATAACGGGAACACTGAAGCTTTCTTT
TRBJ2-5 | TRBV15 | . | . | CATSRGQEETQYF | TGTGCCACCAGCAGAGGACAGGAAGAGACCCAGTACTTC
TRBJ1-5 | TRBV27 | few | TRBD1 | CASCVGQGVGQPQHF | TGTGCCAGCTGCGTTGGACAGGGGGTGGGTCAGCCCCAGCATTTT
TRBJ1-1 | TRBV6-2/TRBV6-3 | . | TRBD1 | CASSRQGATEAFF | TGTGCCAGCAGTCGACAGGGGGCGACTGAAGCTTTCTTT
TRBJ2-6 | TRBV30 | . | . | CAWSVRWVSGANVLTF | TGTGCCTGGAGTGTACGGTGGGTTTCTGGGGCCAACGTCCTGACTTTC
TRBJ1-5 | TRBV20-1 | . | TRBD1 | CSASQGDSSNQPQHF | TGCAGTGCTAGTCAGGGGGATTCAAGCAATCAGCCCCAGCATTTT
TRBJ1-2 | TRBV9 | . | TRBD1 | CASSAVGQGDYGYTF | TGTGCCAGCAGCGCAGTAGGACAGGGGGACTATGGCTACACCTTC
TRBJ2-7 | TRBV10-2 | . | . | CASSEAPTHYEQYF | TGCGCCAGCAGTGAGGCCCCCACTCATTACGAGCAGTACTTC
TRBJ1-4 | TRBV4-1 | . | . | CASSQERKLFF | TGCGCCAGCAGCCAAGAGAGAAAACTGTTTTTT
TRBJ1-3 | TRBV30 | . | . | CAWSLKDNTIYF | TGTGCCTGGAGTCTAAAGGACAACACCATATATTTT
TRBJ1-2 | TRBV6-5 | . | . | CASSPWAFSTF | TGTGCCAGCAGTCCCTGGGCCTTTAGCACCTTC
TRBJ2-3 | TRBV24-1 | . | . | CAPRGRDTQYF | TGTGCCCCTCGGGGGAGGGATACGCAGTATTTT
TRBJ1-2 | TRBV27 | . | . | CASRDSMDGYTF | TGTGCCAGCAGGGACAGTATGGATGGCTACACCTTC
TRBJ2-3 | TRBV9 | once | TRBD2 | CASSGGLATDTQYF | TGTGCCAGCAGCGGGGGACTAGCGACAGATACGCAGTATTTT
TRBJ1-5 | TRBV19 | . | TRBD1 | CASRGQGSNQPQHF | TGTGCCAGTAGGGGACAGGGTAGCAATCAGCCCCAGCATTTT
TRBJ1-1 | TRBV6-1 | . | . | CASSERGKNTEAFF | TGTGCCAGCAGTGAACGGGGGAAAAACACTGAAGCTTTCTTT
TRBJ2-7 | TRBV5-4 | . | . | CASSLEGAPTGEQYF | TGTGCCAGCAGCTTGGAAGGGGCGCCGACGGGGGAGCAGTACTTC
TRBJ1-2 | TRBV15 | . | . | CATSRDLSANYGYTF | TGTGCCACCAGCAGAGATCTATCGGCGAACTATGGCTACACCTTC
TRBJ2-5 | TRBV5-1 | . | . | CASSQRVQETQYF | TGCGCCAGCAGCCAGCGGGTGCAAGAGACCCAGTACTTC
TRBJ1-2 | TRBV12-3/TRBV12-4 | once | . | CASSLGGRGYTF | TGTGCCAGCAGTTTGGGGGGGCGCGGCTACACCTTC
TRBJ2-3 | TRBV3-1/TRBV3-2 | . | TRBD2 | CASSQDKALNSGGPGDTQYF | TGTGCCAGCAGCCAAGATAAGGCCCTCAATAGCGGGGGGCCAGGGGATACGCAGTATTTT
TRBJ1-5 | TRBV11-2 | . | TRBD1 | CASSGQGAGNQPQHF | TGTGCCAGCAGCGGACAGGGGGCAGGCAATCAGCCCCAGCATTTT
TRBJ2-5 | TRBV20-1 | . | . | CSAIQVETQYF | TGCAGTGCAATACAAGTGGAGACCCAGTACTTC
TRBJ2-5 | TRBV11-3 | . | . | CASSFGQETQYF | TGTGCCAGCAGCTTCGGCCAGGAGACCCAGTACTTC
TRBJ2-6 | TRBV7-3 | . | . | CASSPVGEAGANVLTF | TGTGCCAGCAGCCCAGTTGGTGAGGCTGGGGCCAACGTCCTGACTTTC
TRBJ2-1 | TRBV6-6 | . | TRBD2 | CASTGTTYNEQFF | TGTGCCAGCACCGGGACTACTTACAATGAGCAGTTCTTC
TRBJ1-5 | TRBV5-5 | . | TRBD1 | CASRWGQGSNQPQHF | TGTGCCAGCAGATGGGGACAGGGGAGCAATCAGCCCCAGCATTTT
TRBJ2-6 | TRBV5-1 | . | . | CASSLQTSGANVLTF | TGCGCCAGCAGCTTGCAAACCTCTGGGGCCAACGTCCTGACTTTC
TRBJ2-1 | TRBV6-1 | . | . | CASSEGGTYNEQFF | TGTGCCAGCAGTGAGGGGGGAACCTACAATGAGCAGTTCTTC
TRBJ1-2 | TRBV9 | . | TRBD1 | CASSAPGTGNYGYTF | TGTGCCAGCAGCGCCCCCGGGACAGGAAACTATGGCTACACCTTC
TRBJ1-6 | TRBV5-6 | . | . | CASSLSLGRSSYNSPLHF | TGTGCCAGCAGCTTAAGTCTCGGAAGGAGCTCCTATAATTCACCCCTCCACTTT
TRBJ2-3 | TRBV7-2 | . | . | CASSPDSLGTDTQYF | TGTGCCAGCAGCCCGGACAGCTTAGGGACAGATACGCAGTATTTT
TRBJ2-7 | TRBV19 | . | TRBD1 | CASSNRGSYEQYF | TGTGCCAGTAGTAACAGGGGCTCCTACGAGCAGTACTTC
TRBJ1-1 | TRBV27 | few | . | CASSLKSNTEAFF | TGTGCCAGCAGTTTAAAGTCGAACACTGAAGCTTTCTTT
TRBJ2-1 | TRBV9 | . | TRBD2 | CASSVVAGGSYNEQFF | TGTGCCAGCAGCGTAGTAGCGGGAGGATCTTACAATGAGCAGTTCTTC
TRBJ2-5 | TRBV9 | . | . | CASSVASTQETQYF | TGTGCCAGCAGCGTAGCGAGCACCCAAGAGACCCAGTACTTC
TRBJ1-2 | TRBV4-2 | . | . | CASSRARTYYGYTF | TGTGCCAGCAGCCGGGCAAGGACCTACTATGGCTACACCTTC
TRBJ1-6 | TRBV6-6 | . | . | CASSYWGTLHF | TGTGCCAGCAGTTACTGGGGCACCCTCCACTTT
TRBJ2-3 | TRBV7-2 | . | . | CASRPPGLLNAQYF | TGTGCCAGCAGGCCCCCGGGACTTCTAAATGCGCAGTATTTT
TRBJ1-1 | TRBV6-5 | . | . | CASSYSPTGNTEAFF | TGTGCCAGCAGTTACTCCCCGACCGGGAACACTGAAGCTTTCTTT
TRBJ2-1 | TRBV19 | once | TRBD2 | CASRKSSGRADNEQFF | TGTGCCAGTAGGAAAAGTAGCGGGAGGGCCGACAATGAGCAGTTCTTC